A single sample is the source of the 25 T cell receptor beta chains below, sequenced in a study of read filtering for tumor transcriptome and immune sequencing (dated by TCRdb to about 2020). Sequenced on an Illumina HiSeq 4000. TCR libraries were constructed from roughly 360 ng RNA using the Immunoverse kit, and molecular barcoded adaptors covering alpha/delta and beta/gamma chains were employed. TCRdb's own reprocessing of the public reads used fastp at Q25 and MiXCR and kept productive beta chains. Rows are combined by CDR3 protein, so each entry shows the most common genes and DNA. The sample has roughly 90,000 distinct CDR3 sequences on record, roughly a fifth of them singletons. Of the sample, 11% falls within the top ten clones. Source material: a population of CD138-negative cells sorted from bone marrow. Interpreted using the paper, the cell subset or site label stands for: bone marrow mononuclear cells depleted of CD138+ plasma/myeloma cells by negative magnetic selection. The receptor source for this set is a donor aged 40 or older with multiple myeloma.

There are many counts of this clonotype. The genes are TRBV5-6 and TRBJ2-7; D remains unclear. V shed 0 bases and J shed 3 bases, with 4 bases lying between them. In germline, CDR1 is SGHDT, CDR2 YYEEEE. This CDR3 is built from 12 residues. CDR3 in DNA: TGTGCCAGCAGCTTGGGGAACTACGAGCAGTACTTC. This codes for CASSLGNYEQYF.

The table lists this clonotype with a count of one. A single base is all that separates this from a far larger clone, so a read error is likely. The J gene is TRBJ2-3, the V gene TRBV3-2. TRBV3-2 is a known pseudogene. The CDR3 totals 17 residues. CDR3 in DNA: TGTACCAGCAGCCAAGGATGGCAGGTGTATGACACAGATACGCAGTATTTT. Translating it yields CTSSQGWQVYDTDTQYF.

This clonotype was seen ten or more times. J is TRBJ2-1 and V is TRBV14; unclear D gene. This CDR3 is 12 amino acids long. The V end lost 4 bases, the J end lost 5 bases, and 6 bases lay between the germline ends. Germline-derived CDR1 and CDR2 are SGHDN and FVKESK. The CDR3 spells CASSPWDNEQFF. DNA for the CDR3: TGTGCCAGCAGCCCCTGGGACAATGAGCAGTTCTTC.

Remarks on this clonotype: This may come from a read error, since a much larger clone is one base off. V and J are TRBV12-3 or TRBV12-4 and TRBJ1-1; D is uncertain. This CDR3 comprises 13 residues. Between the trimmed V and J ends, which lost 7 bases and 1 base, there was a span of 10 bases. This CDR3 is CASTLKENTEAFF. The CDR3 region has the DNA TGTGCCAGCACTTTGAAAGAGAACACTGAAGCTTTCTTT.

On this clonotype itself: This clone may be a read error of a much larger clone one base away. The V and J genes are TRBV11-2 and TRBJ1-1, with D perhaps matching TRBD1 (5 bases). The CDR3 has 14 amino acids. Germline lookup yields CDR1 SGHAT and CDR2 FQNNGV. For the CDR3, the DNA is TGTGCCGGCAGCCTCCCCGGTGGACAAGGTGAAGCTTTCTTT. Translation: CAGSLPGGQGEAFF.

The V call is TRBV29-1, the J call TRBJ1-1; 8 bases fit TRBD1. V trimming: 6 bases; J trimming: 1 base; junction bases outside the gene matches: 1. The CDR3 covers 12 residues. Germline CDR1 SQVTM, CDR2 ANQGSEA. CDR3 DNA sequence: TGCAGCGTGGGGACAGGGAACACTGAAGCTTTCTTT. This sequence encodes CSVGTGNTEAFF.

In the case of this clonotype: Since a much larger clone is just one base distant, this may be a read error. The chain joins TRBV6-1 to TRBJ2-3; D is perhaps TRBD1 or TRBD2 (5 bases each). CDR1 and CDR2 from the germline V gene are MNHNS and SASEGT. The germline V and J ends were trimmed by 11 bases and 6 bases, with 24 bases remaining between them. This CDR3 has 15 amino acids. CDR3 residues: CAGSPRGVKVDTQYF. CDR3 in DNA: TGTGCCGGTTCACCGAGGGGAGTGAAGGTGGATACGCAGTATTTT.

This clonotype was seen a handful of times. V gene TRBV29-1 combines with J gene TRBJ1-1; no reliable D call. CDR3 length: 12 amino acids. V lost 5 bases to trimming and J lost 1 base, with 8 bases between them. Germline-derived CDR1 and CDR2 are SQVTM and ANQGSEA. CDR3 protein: CSVSHQNTEAFF. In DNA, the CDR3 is TGCAGCGTTTCACACCAGAACACTGAAGCTTTCTTT. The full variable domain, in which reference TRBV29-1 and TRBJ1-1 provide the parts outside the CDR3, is SAVISQKPSRDICQRGTSLTIQCQVDSQVTMMFWYRQQPGQSLTLIATANQGSEATYESGFVIDKFPISRPNLTFSTLTVSNMSPEDSSIYLCSVSHQNTEAFFGQGTRLTVV.

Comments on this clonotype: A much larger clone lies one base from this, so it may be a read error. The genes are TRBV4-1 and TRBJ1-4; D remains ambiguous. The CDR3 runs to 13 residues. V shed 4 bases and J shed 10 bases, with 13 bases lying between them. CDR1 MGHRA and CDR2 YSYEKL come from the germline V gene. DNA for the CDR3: TGCGCCAGCAGCCGAGTAGAACGGGGAAAACTGTTTTTT. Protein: CASSRVERGKLFF.

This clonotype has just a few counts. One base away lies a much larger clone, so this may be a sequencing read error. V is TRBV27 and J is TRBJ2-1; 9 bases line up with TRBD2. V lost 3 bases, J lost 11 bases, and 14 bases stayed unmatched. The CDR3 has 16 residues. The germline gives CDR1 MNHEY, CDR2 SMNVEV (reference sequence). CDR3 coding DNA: TGTGCCAGCAGTTTCCGAAACGTGCGGGGGGGTCGTAAGCAGTTCTTC. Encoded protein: CASSFRNVRGGRKQFF.

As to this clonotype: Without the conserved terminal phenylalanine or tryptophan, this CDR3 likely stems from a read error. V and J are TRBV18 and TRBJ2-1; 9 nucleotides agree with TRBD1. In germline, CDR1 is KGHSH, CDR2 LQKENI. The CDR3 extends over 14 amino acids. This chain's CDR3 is CASSGTGQYNGQFL. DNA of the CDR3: TGTGCCAGCTCTGGGACAGGGCAGTACAATGGGCAGTTCCTC.

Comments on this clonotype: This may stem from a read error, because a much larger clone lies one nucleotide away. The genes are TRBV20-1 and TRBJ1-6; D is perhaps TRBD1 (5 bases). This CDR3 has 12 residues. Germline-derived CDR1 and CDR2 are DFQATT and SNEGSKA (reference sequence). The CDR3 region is CSARDGRLEASF. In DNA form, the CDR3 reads TGCAGTGCCCGGGACGGAAGATTGGAGGCTTCCTTT.

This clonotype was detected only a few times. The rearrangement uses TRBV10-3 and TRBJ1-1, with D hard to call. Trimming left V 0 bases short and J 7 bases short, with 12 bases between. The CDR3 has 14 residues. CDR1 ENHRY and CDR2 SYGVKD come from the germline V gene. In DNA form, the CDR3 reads TGTGCCATCAGTGAGTCGGTCGGGTATGGTGAAGCTTTCTTT. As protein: CAISESVGYGEAFF.

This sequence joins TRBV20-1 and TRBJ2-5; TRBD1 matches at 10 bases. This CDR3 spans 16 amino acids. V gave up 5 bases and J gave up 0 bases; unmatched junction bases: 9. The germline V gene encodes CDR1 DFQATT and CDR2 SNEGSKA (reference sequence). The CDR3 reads CSAEDRGRRYQETQYF. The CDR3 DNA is TGCAGTGCTGAAGACAGGGGGCGCCGGTACCAAGAGACCCAGTACTTC.

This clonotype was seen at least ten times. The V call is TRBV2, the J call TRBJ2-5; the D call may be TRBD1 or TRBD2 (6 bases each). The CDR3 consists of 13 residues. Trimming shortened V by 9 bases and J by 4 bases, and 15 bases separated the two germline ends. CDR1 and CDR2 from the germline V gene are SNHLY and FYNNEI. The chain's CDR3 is CASWVGGGETQYF. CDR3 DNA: TGTGCCAGTTGGGTAGGAGGGGGAGAGACCCAGTACTTC.

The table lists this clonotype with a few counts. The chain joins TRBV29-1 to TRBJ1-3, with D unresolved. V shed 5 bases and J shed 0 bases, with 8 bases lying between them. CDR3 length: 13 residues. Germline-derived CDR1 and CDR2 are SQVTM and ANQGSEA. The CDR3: CSVRVSSGNTIYF. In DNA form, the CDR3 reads TGCAGCGTTAGAGTCAGCTCTGGAAACACCATATATTTT.

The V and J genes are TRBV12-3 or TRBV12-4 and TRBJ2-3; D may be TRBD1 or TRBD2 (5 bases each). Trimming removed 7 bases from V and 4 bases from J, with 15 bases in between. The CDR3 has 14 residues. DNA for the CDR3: TGTGCCAGCAACCCGGGGCTCCAGTCAGATACGCAGTATTTT. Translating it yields CASNPGLQSDTQYF.

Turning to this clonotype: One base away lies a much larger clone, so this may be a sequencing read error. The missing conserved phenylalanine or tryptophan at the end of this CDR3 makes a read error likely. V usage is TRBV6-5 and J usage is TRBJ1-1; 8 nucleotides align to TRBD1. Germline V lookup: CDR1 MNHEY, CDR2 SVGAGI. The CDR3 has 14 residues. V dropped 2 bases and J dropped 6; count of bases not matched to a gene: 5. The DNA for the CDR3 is TGTGCCAGCAGTTACACAGGGGGAGGCCCTGAAGCTTTCTCT. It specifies CASSYTGGGPEAFS.

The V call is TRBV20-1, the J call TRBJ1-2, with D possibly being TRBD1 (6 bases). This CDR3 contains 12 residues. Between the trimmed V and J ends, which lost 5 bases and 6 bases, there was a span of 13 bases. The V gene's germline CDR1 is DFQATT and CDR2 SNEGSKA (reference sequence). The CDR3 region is CSAYPTGHGYTF. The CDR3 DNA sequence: TGCAGTGCTTACCCGACAGGTCATGGCTACACCTTC.

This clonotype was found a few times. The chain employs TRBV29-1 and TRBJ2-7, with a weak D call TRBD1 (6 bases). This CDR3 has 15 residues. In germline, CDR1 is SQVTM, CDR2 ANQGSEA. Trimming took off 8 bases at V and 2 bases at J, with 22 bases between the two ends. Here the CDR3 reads CSLRFQQGSTYEQYF. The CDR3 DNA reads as TGCAGCCTACGCTTCCAACAGGGATCCACCTACGAGCAGTACTTC.

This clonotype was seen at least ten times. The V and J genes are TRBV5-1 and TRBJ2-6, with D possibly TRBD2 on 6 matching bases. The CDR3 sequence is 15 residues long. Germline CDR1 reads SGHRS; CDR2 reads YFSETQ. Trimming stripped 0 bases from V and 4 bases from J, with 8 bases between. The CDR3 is CASSLELAGANVLTF. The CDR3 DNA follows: TGCGCCAGCAGCTTGGAACTAGCCGGGGCCAACGTCCTGACTTTC.

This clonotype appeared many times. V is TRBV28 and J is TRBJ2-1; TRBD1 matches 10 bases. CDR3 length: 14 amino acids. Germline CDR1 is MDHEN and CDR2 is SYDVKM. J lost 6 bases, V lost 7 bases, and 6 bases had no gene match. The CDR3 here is CASIDRGQGNEQFF. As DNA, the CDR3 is TGTGCCAGCATTGACAGGGGGCAGGGCAATGAGCAGTTCTTC.

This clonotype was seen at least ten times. CDR3 region: CASSPRTAPYEQFF. As DNA, the CDR3 is TGTGCCAGCAGCCCCCGGACAGCCCCATATGAGCAGTTCTTC. The V gene is TRBV3-2, the J gene TRBJ2-1; the D segment call TRBD1 is taken from the table without a DNA check. TRBV3-2 is deemed a pseudogene. The CDR3 runs to 14 residues.

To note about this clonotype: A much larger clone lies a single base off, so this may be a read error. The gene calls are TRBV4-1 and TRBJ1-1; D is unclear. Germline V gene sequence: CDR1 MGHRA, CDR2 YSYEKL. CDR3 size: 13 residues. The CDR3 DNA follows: TGCGCCAGCAGCCCCGTCGGAGGAACTGAAGCTCTCTTT. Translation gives CASSPVGGTEALF.

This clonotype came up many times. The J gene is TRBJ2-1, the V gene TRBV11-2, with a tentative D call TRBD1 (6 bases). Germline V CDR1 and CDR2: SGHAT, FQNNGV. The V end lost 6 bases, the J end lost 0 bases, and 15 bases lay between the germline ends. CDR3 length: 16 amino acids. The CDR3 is CASSTHRESSYNEQFF. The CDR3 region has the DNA TGTGCCAGCAGTACCCACAGGGAGAGCTCCTACAATGAGCAGTTCTTC.